This TCR beta chain is from a study of PD-1 blockade in mismatch repair-deficient tumors. Study-wide points: Tumor-resident clones, often absent from pretreatment blood, expanded after pembrolizumab and then contracted.

Every patient had mismatch repair deficiency by PCR or immunohistochemistry. CDR1 is SQVTM and CDR2 is ANQGSEA in the germline V gene. V was trimmed by 0 bases and J by 5 bases, leaving 13 bases between them. This CDR3 is 14 amino acids long. The protocol was immunoSEQ multiplex PCR, while the TCRdb copy is restricted to in-frame clones and leaves out a portion. The profile shows around 68,000 clones, 60% to 80% of them singletons. Note on this clone: Its target is not known.

The material was peripheral blood, obtained 2 weeks after starting pembrolizumab. The V and J genes are TRBV29-1 and TRBJ1-2; unclear D gene. The source is an adult with mismatch repair-deficient cancer. CDR3 residues: CSVEEPLELYGYTF. The CDR3 bases are TGCAGCGTTGAAGAACCCTTGGAGCTATATGGCTACACCTTC. The full variable domain, with the rest looked up from reference TRBV29-1 and TRBJ1-2, is SAVISQKPSRDICQRGTSLTIQCQVDSQVTMMFWYRQQPGQSLTLIATANQGSEATYESGFVIDKFPISRPNLTFSTLTVSNMSPEDSSIYLCSVEEPLELYGYTFGSGTRLTVV.